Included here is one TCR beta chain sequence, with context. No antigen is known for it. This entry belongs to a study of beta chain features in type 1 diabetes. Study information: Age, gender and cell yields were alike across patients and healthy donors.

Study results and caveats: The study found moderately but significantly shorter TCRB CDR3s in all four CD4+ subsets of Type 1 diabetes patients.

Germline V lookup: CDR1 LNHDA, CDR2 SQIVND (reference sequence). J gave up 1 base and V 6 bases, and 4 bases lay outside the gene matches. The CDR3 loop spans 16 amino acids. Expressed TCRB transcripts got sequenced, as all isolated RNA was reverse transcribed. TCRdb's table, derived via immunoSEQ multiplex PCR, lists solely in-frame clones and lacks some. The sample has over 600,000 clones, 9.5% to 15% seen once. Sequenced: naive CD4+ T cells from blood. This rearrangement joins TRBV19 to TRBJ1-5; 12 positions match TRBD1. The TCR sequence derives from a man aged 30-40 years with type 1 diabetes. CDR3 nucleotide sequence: TGTGCCAGTAGGGGACAGGGGGCTATAAGCAATCAGCCCCAGCATTTT. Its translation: CASRGQGAISNQPQHF.